The rows below give T cell receptor beta chains drawn from one sample of a study of human T cells and chemical hapten exposure. A single record per CDR3 protein comes from TCRdb applying MiXCR to the RACE reads. This table has approximately 320,000 distinct CDR3 sequences, roughly 6% appearing once. The sequencing here drew on whole blood, taken in connection with sensitization to the hapten diphenylcyclopropenone (DPC). All receptors derive from a woman aged 18-29 years with alopecia areata. Some clones in this sample may be carry-over from other donors' samples. Each CDR3 is given with its conserved first and last residue. The D gene is left open where the match is weak. Not all rows give a size; the values are once, few, many and, for expanded clones, a class.

clone_size,d_call,v_call,j_call,cdr3_nt,cdr3_aa
many,NA,TRBV4-1,TRBJ1-1,TGCGCCAGCAGCCAAGAGGTCCCGTCAGGGGTCTTTGAAGCTTTCTTT,CASSQEVPSGVFEAFF
few,TRBD1,TRBV12-3/TRBV12-4,TRBJ1-4,TGTGCCAGCAGTCCCTGGGGACAGTATGGTGCAACTAATGAAAAACTGTTTTTT,CASSPWGQYGATNEKLFF
NA,NA,TRBV13,TRBJ2-7,TGTGCCAGCAGCCTACAGGGTGTCCCCTACGAGCAGTACTTC,CASSLQGVPYEQYF
few,TRBD1,TRBV6-1,TRBJ1-5,TGTGCCAGCTACCGGGACAGCGAAACTTATCAGCCCCAGCATTTT,CASYRDSETYQPQHF
many,TRBD2,TRBV11-2,TRBJ2-3,TGTGCCAGCACGGCGGGGGGGGGAGATACGCAGTATTTT,CASTAGGGDTQYF
NA,NA,TRBV14,TRBJ1-1,TGTGCCAGCAGCCAAGTTATGGGGAACACTGAAGCTTTCTTT,CASSQVMGNTEAFF
NA,NA,TRBV20-1,TRBJ2-3,TGCAGTGCTAGAGATCGACAGTCTAGCACAGATACGCAGTATTTT,CSARDRQSSTDTQYF
NA,NA,TRBV5-4,TRBJ1-2,TGTGCCAGCAGCCAGTCTTTGGTGGCAGGGAATGGCTACACCTTC,CASSQSLVAGNGYTF
few,TRBD1,TRBV20-1,TRBJ1-1,TGCAGTGCTATAGCCGGGACAGGGGATCTCATAACCGTCATGAACACTGAAGCTTTCTTT,CSAIAGTGDLITVMNTEAFF
few,NA,TRBV28,TRBJ1-6,TGTGCCAGCAGTTTAGGAGCGCCGCGGCATAGTTCACCCCTCCACTTT,CASSLGAPRHSSPLHF
NA,NA,TRBV6-6,TRBJ1-1,TGTGCCAGTTTAACACAGGTGAACACTGAAGCTTTCTTT,CASLTQVNTEAFF
NA,NA,TRBV6-5,TRBJ1-5,TGTGCCAGCAGACCCAGTGGGGGAAGTAATCAGCCCCAGCATTTT,CASRPSGGSNQPQHF
few,NA,TRBV9,TRBJ2-5,TGTGCCAGCAGCGTAGTAGGTAGGAGCGGAGAGACCCAGTACTTC,CASSVVGRSGETQYF
NA,TRBD1,TRBV7-9,TRBJ1-2,TGTGCCAGCAGCTTAGAGAGATTTACGGGACAGGGGAACTATGGCTACACCTTC,CASSLERFTGQGNYGYTF
many,TRBD1,TRBV7-9,TRBJ1-1,TGTGCCAGCAGCCGTACAGGGGTTGGCACTGAAGCTTTCTTT,CASSRTGVGTEAFF
many,NA,TRBV6-6,TRBJ1-4,TGTGCCAGCAGGACTAATGAAAAACTGTTTTTT,CASRTNEKLFF
many,NA,TRBV14,TRBJ2-7,TGTGCCAGCAGCCACCCGTCGGGCTACGAGCAGTACTTC,CASSHPSGYEQYF
NA,NA,TRBV6-6,TRBJ2-3,TGTGCCAGCATTGATCGGGGGTCAGATACGCAGTATTTT,CASIDRGSDTQYF
many,NA,TRBV29-1,TRBJ1-2,TGCAGCGTTGAAGGGATCGGCTACACCTTC,CSVEGIGYTF
many,TRBD2,TRBV6-2/TRBV6-3,TRBJ2-3,TGTGCCAGCAGGATCCCGGTTGGACTAGCGGGGGTCTTTAGCACAGATACGCAGTATTTT,CASRIPVGLAGVFSTDTQYF
NA,TRBD2,TRBV12-3/TRBV12-4,TRBJ2-3,TGTGCCAGCTCCTGGGGGGGTGAGGGAGCAGATACGCAGTATTTT,CASSWGGEGADTQYF
many,NA,TRBV7-9,TRBJ1-5,TGTGCCAGCAGCCCCGGATTTACAGATAGCAATCAGCCCCAGCATTTT,CASSPGFTDSNQPQHF
many,NA,TRBV24-1,TRBJ2-5,TGTGCCACCAGTGATGTACCCGGCGACATGGGGCAAAAGAGCGAGACCCAGTACTTC,CATSDVPGDMGQKSETQYF
NA,NA,TRBV7-8,TRBJ1-5,TGTGCCAGCAGCAAAGGTGAGGCGCTGAGGCAGCCCCAGCATTTT,CASSKGEALRQPQHF
NA,TRBD2,TRBV11-2,TRBJ2-3,TGTGCCAGCAGCTTGATAAGACTAGCGGGGGGCGAAGATACGCAGTATTTT,CASSLIRLAGGEDTQYF
few,TRBD1,TRBV6-2/TRBV6-3,TRBJ1-5,TGTGCCAGCAGTTACGGTAACGGCAGGGGGAGAAGCAATCAGCCCCAGCATTTT,CASSYGNGRGRSNQPQHF
NA,NA,TRBV12-3/TRBV12-4,TRBJ1-5,TGTGCCAGCAGTTTCTCGAGTGTAAATAGCAATCAGCCCCAGCATTTT,CASSFSSVNSNQPQHF
few,NA,TRBV7-2,TRBJ2-5,TGTGCCAGCAGCCCTTCCCCCGTGGGGGCTGGGGGAGAGACCCAGTACTTC,CASSPSPVGAGGETQYF
NA,NA,TRBV29-1,TRBJ2-1,TGCAGCGGTGATAACAGGGTAATGGATAATGAGCAGTTCTTC,CSGDNRVMDNEQFF
NA,TRBD1,TRBV6-2/TRBV6-3,TRBJ1-1,TGTGCCAGCAGTGACGGGACAGACGTTTTGCCGGCTTTCTTT,CASSDGTDVLPAFF
few,NA,TRBV21-1,TRBJ1-2,TGTGCCAGCAGCAAAGAAGGACAGGCGTCTAACTATGGCTACACCTTC,CASSKEGQASNYGYTF
many,NA,TRBV10-3,TRBJ2-4,TGTGCCATCAGTGAGTCGTACAGGGTAGCCAAAAACATTCAGTACTTC,CAISESYRVAKNIQYF
many,NA,TRBV6-2/TRBV6-3,TRBJ2-5,TGTGCCAGCAGAGATTCCAGCGGCCAAGAGACCCAGTACTTC,CASRDSSGQETQYF
many,NA,TRBV12-3/TRBV12-4,TRBJ2-7,TGTGCCAGCAGGCGGGGACTCAGGTTC,CASRRGLRF
few,TRBD1,TRBV6-5,TRBJ1-5,TGTGCCAGCAGTTATGGACAGGGCGGGACCCAGCATTTT,CASSYGQGGTQHF
NA,NA,TRBV11-1,TRBJ2-7,TGTGCCAGCAGCTTAGGTTGGGACGGACCCTACGAGCAGTACTTC,CASSLGWDGPYEQYF
few,NA,TRBV20-1,TRBJ1-5,TGCAGTGGGCGAGGATCCCCCAATCAGCCCCAGCATTTT,CSGRGSPNQPQHF
few,NA,TRBV7-9,TRBJ2-3,TGTGCCAGCAGCTTAGCGGGGGGCCGTAGCACAGATACGCAGTATTTT,CASSLAGGRSTDTQYF
NA,NA,TRBV21-1,TRBJ1-3,TGTGCCAGCAGCAAGGGGGCCTCTGGAAACACCATATATTTT,CASSKGASGNTIYF
NA,TRBD1,TRBV2,TRBJ1-5,TGTGCCAGCCAACAGGGGATCGGCCAGCCCCAGCATTTT,CASQQGIGQPQHF
many,TRBD1,TRBV2,TRBJ1-2,TGTGCCAGCAGTCCGGGACAGTCTAGTGGCTACACCTTC,CASSPGQSSGYTF
few,TRBD1,TRBV20-1,TRBJ1-5,TGCAGTGCTAGAGATACCAGGGGGCTAGGATCCCAGCCCCAGCATTTT,CSARDTRGLGSQPQHF
few,TRBD1,TRBV18,TRBJ1-1,TGTGCCAGCTCCACCGGCCCAGGGGGAACTGAAGCTTTCTTT,CASSTGPGGTEAFF
NA,TRBD2,TRBV5-1,TRBJ2-3,TGCGCCAGCAGCTTGGCCCTAGCGGGGGGCCCCCTCCACAATACGCAGTATTTT,CASSLALAGGPLHNTQYF
many,NA,TRBV21-1,TRBJ1-5,TGTGCCAGCGGAGGAAGGGGATCGACAGCCCCGAAGCCCCAGCATTTT,CASGGRGSTAPKPQHF
many,NA,TRBV5-1,TRBJ2-1,TGCGCCAGCAGCTTCGACAATGAGCAGTTCTTC,CASSFDNEQFF
NA,NA,TRBV28,TRBJ2-7,TGTGCTGCAGGGGAGGGACCCTACGAGCAGTACTTC,CAAGEGPYEQYF
many,NA,TRBV7-9,TRBJ1-5,TGTGCCAGCAGCCTTGGTCGGATTATTTATAGCAATCAGCCCCAGCATTTT,CASSLGRIIYSNQPQHF
NA,NA,TRBV6-2/TRBV6-3,TRBJ1-6,TGTGCCAGCAGTTACGTTGGGGGGCTCAATTCACCCCTCCACTTT,CASSYVGGLNSPLHF
few,TRBD1,TRBV20-1,TRBJ2-2,TGCAGTGCTCCGGGACAGGGGGTGGGGACCGGGGAGCTGTTTTTT,CSAPGQGVGTGELFF
many,NA,TRBV7-8,TRBJ1-5,TGTGCCAGCAGCCGACAGCTTAGCAATCAGCCCCAGCATTTT,CASSRQLSNQPQHF